The present TCR beta chain was sequenced within a study of human T cells and chemical hapten exposure. In this sample, this clonotype turned up a few times. Via MiXCR, TCRdb re-called the RACE reads, giving one row per CDR3 protein. The table has more than 95,000 distinct CDR3 sequences, under 40% seen once; the top ten hold 2.5% to 3%. Specified time point: patch test 3, about 24 weeks after DPC sensitization. As for treatment: therapeutic diphenylcyclopropenone sensitization with weekly scalp DPC. Germline assignment: CDR1 MNHNS and CDR2 SASEGT. V lost 11 bases and J 0 bases, leaving 15 bases between the germline ends. This CDR3 is 14 amino acids long.

The chain recombines TRBV6-1 with TRBJ2-3, with D possibly TRBD1 on 6 matching bases. The sequence derives from a man aged 35 to 55 with alopecia areata. Some clones in this sample may be carry-over from other donors' samples. The source material was whole blood, sampled in connection with sensitization to the hapten diphenylcyclopropenone (DPC). The CDR3 coding sequence is TGTGCCGCCCCCCGGGACACAAGCACAGATACGCAGTATTTT. Protein sequence: CAAPRDTSTDTQYF.